The rows below give T cell receptor beta chains drawn from one sample of a study of control samples from healthy donors and cancer patients. TCRdb's table, derived via immunoSEQ multiplex PCR, lists solely in-frame clones and lacks some. This sample has about 160,000 clones, with 93% found just once. Sequenced input: blood. Receptors were obtained from a man in his late teens or twenties in good health. CDR3s include the opening cysteine and the closing phenylalanine or tryptophan. The order of the fields is clone size, V gene, J gene, D gene, CDR3 DNA, CDR3 protein. D genes are given only for firm matches. The listing skips clone size in some rows; elsewhere it reads once, few, many or a size class.

few	TRBV5-1	TRBJ1-2	.	TGCGCCAGCAGCTTGGCCGATTGGGGGACAGGCTACACCTTC	CASSLADWGTGYTF
.	TRBV27	TRBJ1-2	.	TGTGCCAGCAGTTCCACAGGAGGTGGCTATGGCTACACCTTC	CASSSTGGGYGYTF
.	TRBV27	TRBJ2-7	.	TGTGCCAGCACCGCTGGAAGGTTAGGGTACGAGCAGTACTTC	CASTAGRLGYEQYF
.	TRBV21-1	TRBJ1-1	.	TGTGCCAGCAGACCCCGACAGGGGCTGGGGACTGAAGCTTTCTTT	CASRPRQGLGTEAFF
.	TRBV3-1/TRBV3-2	TRBJ1-4	.	TGTGCCAGCAGCCAAGTACGTTGGAAACTGTTTTTT	CASSQVRWKLFF
.	TRBV28	TRBJ2-7	TRBD2	TGTGCCAGCAGTCGGACTAGCGGGACTTTCGGTTATTACGAGCAGTACTTC	CASSRTSGTFGYYEQYF
once	TRBV29-1	TRBJ1-2	.	TGCAGCGTTGAAGATAAACCCACTGGATTCTATGGCTACACCTTC	CSVEDKPTGFYGYTF
.	TRBV7-9	TRBJ1-1	TRBD1	TGTGCCAGCAGCTTAGAGGGACAGGGTGCTGAAGCTTTCTTT	CASSLEGQGAEAFF
.	TRBV5-6	TRBJ2-5	.	TGTGCCAGCAGCGGGGGGACCTTCCAAGAGACCCAGTACTTC	CASSGGTFQETQYF
.	TRBV5-5	TRBJ2-3	.	TGTGCCAGCAGCCGGGGTTCCGGCACAGATACGCAGTATTTT	CASSRGSGTDTQYF
.	TRBV27	TRBJ2-7	.	TGTGCCAGCAGTTTAGATTCGGGAAGGGTTAGTCTTTACGAGCAGTACTTC	CASSLDSGRVSLYEQYF
.	TRBV28	TRBJ2-7	.	TGTGCCAGCACCATAGCCCGGCGGGACTTGCCCTACGAGCAGTACTTC	CASTIARRDLPYEQYF
.	TRBV5-1	TRBJ1-1	TRBD1	TGCGCCAGCAGCTTGGAACGGACAGGGAAAGTTGAAGCTTTCTTT	CASSLERTGKVEAFF
.	TRBV6-5	TRBJ1-5	.	TGTGCCAGCAGTTACGACTCAAATCAGCCCCAGCATTTT	CASSYDSNQPQHF
.	TRBV7-9	TRBJ2-7	.	TGTGCCAGCAGCTTGCGCCGGGGCAGTCTACTCTCTCCATCCTACGAGCAGTACTTC	CASSLRRGSLLSPSYEQYF
.	TRBV7-2	TRBJ1-3	.	TGTGCCAGCAGCCAAAACGGAGGCAGCCGGCAATTCATATATTTT	CASSQNGGSRQFIYF
.	TRBV6-5	TRBJ2-7	TRBD1	TGTGCCAGCACCTTGACAGGGCTTCCCTACGAGCAGTACTTC	CASTLTGLPYEQYF
once	TRBV2	TRBJ1-1	.	TGTGCCAGCGAGTCTCTACAGGAGAACACTGAAGCTTTCTTT	CASESLQENTEAFF
.	TRBV19	TRBJ2-7	.	TGTGCCAGTAGTCCATCGCCCTCCTACGAGCAGTACTTC	CASSPSPSYEQYF
.	TRBV28	TRBJ1-6	.	TGTGCCAGCAGCCCCGTGGGAGGGAATCAAAATTCACCCCTCCACTTT	CASSPVGGNQNSPLHF
.	TRBV20-1	TRBJ1-1	.	TGCAGTGCTAGGAGGGAGACTGAAGCTTTCTTT	CSARRETEAFF
.	TRBV5-4	TRBJ2-7	.	TGTGCCAGCAGCTTCAATCAATACGGGTCTGGCGAGCAGTACTTC	CASSFNQYGSGEQYF
.	TRBV29-1	TRBJ1-1	.	TGCAGCGTTGTTCTGGTCGGCCAAGGCACTGAAGCTTTCTTT	CSVVLVGQGTEAFF
.	TRBV7-9	TRBJ1-1	.	TGTGCCAGCAGCTACCCTTACGGCTTCACTGAAGCTTTCTTT	CASSYPYGFTEAFF
.	TRBV7-9	TRBJ1-2	.	TGTGCCAGCAGCTTAGGGGGGGCCGGCTATGGCTACACCTTC	CASSLGGAGYGYTF
few	TRBV5-4	TRBJ1-1	.	TGTGCCAGCAGCTCCCCAGTATCGACTGAAGCTTTCTTT	CASSSPVSTEAFF
.	TRBV7-3	TRBJ2-2	.	TGTGCCAGCAGCCCCAACGGGGGCAGCAACACCGGGGAGCTGTTTTTT	CASSPNGGSNTGELFF
.	TRBV19	TRBJ1-1	.	TGTGCCAGTAGTATCGAAGTCTTCCCTGAGGCGAACACTGAAGCTTTCTTT	CASSIEVFPEANTEAFF
.	TRBV5-6	TRBJ1-5	.	TGTGCCAGCAGAGAGGGGTTAGGCAATCAGCCCCAGCATTTT	CASREGLGNQPQHF
.	TRBV30	TRBJ2-2	.	TGTGCCTGGACCAGTCGGGGTAACGGGGAGCTGTTTTTT	CAWTSRGNGELFF
once	TRBV14	TRBJ2-3	.	TGTGCCAGCAGCCAAGACTGGCCGGGTACGCAGTATTTT	CASSQDWPGTQYF
.	TRBV6-5	TRBJ2-3	.	TGTGCCAGCAGCCTACTGCGGGGAGATACGCAGTATTTT	CASSLLRGDTQYF
.	TRBV5-4	TRBJ1-1	.	TGTGCCAGCAGCTCCATTGGGGGGAAAAAAAACACTGAAGCTTTCTTT	CASSSIGGKKNTEAFF
.	TRBV29-1	TRBJ1-3	.	TGCAGCGTTGGGACGGGCTCTGGAAACACCATATATTTT	CSVGTGSGNTIYF
.	TRBV19	TRBJ1-5	TRBD1	TGTGCCAGTCAGGACAGGGGCAATCAGCCCCAGCATTTT	CASQDRGNQPQHF
.	TRBV3-1/TRBV3-2	TRBJ2-1	.	TGTGCCAGCAGCCAATCCATCCCTCCAGGGTATGAGCAGTTCTTC	CASSQSIPPGYEQFF
.	TRBV11-2	TRBJ2-7	.	TGTGCCAGCAGCTTAGATCCCAGCGGTGCCCACTACGAGCAGTACTTC	CASSLDPSGAHYEQYF
.	TRBV10-2	TRBJ1-1	.	TGCGCCAGCAGTGACAGTAACACTGAAGCTTTCTTT	CASSDSNTEAFF
.	TRBV30	TRBJ2-5	TRBD2	TGTGCCTGGAGTAGACTAGCGGGAGGTGGAGAGACCCAGTACTTC	CAWSRLAGGGETQYF
.	TRBV7-9	TRBJ2-1	TRBD1	TGTGCCAGCAGCCTGGTCTCCGGGACAGACAGTTTCGGGCAGTTCTTC	CASSLVSGTDSFGQFF
.	TRBV27	TRBJ2-5	.	TGTGCCAGCAGCAAATCCATAGCGGCCCAAGAGACCCAGTACTTC	CASSKSIAAQETQYF
once	TRBV6-2/TRBV6-3	TRBJ2-1	TRBD2	TGTGCCAGCACCCCTGGGAGGGAGATGAATGAGCAGTTCTTC	CASTPGREMNEQFF
.	TRBV7-9	TRBJ1-1	.	TGTGCCAGCAGCTTAGCTAGACAGGTCCTGAACACTGAAGCTTTCTTT	CASSLARQVLNTEAFF
.	TRBV7-3	TRBJ2-7	.	TGTGCCAGCAGCTTATCCCCCGGATACGAGCAGTACTTC	CASSLSPGYEQYF
.	TRBV15	TRBJ2-7	.	TGTGCCACCAGCAGAGAGAATCGGAGGGGTAGTGAGCAGTACTTC	CATSRENRRGSEQYF
.	TRBV29-1	TRBJ2-1	TRBD2	TGCAGCGTTGACCTAAGACTAGCAGATTACAATGAGCAGTTCTTC	CSVDLRLADYNEQFF
.	TRBV7-9	TRBJ2-5	TRBD2	TGTGCCAGCAGCACCCTACCGGGACTAGCGGGAGGGGCTCACGGGGAGACCCAGTACTTC	CASSTLPGLAGGAHGETQYF
.	TRBV5-1	TRBJ2-1	.	TGCGCCAGCAGCCTCGGGCCAGACAATGAGCAGTTCTTC	CASSLGPDNEQFF
.	TRBV13	TRBJ2-7	TRBD2	TGTGCCAGCAGCTCGTTAGCGGGGGGGAGATACGAGCAGTACTTC	CASSSLAGGRYEQYF
.	TRBV7-9	TRBJ2-7	.	TGTGCCAGCAGCTCGGGACTCTACGAGCAGTACTTC	CASSSGLYEQYF
.	TRBV27	TRBJ1-1	.	TGTGCCAGCAGCTACCGGGCGGGGAGCACTGAAGCTTTCTTT	CASSYRAGSTEAFF
.	TRBV7-6	TRBJ2-3	TRBD2	TGTGCCAGCAGTCCCGTGGGCGGGAGCGGCACAGATACGCAGTATTTT	CASSPVGGSGTDTQYF
.	TRBV29-1	TRBJ2-7	TRBD2	TGCAGCGTTGAACTAGCGGAGCCCTACGAGCAGTACTTC	CSVELAEPYEQYF
.	TRBV29-1	TRBJ2-7	TRBD1	TGCAGCGTCGAGACAGGGGCCCCCTACGAGCAGTACTTC	CSVETGAPYEQYF
.	TRBV5-1	TRBJ2-3	TRBD1	TGCGCCAGTACCCGCGGACAGGGGGGGCCCTCCGATACGCAGTATTTT	CASTRGQGGPSDTQYF